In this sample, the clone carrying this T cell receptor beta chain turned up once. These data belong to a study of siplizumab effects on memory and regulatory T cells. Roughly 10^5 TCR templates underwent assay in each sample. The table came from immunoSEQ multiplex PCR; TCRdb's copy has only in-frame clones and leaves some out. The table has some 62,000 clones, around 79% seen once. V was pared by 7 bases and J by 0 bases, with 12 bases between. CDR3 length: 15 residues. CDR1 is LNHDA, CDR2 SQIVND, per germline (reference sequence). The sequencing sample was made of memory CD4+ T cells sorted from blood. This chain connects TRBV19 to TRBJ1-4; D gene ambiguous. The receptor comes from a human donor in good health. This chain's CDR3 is CASTPLGATNEKLFF. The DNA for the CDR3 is TGTGCCAGTACTCCACTTGGGGCAACTAATGAAAAACTGTTTTTT.